These 26 T cell receptor beta chains were sequenced from one sample in a study of cytomegalovirus exposure and HLA in healthy donors. Researchers ran the PCR with 60 Vbeta and 13 Jbeta primers. Assay: immunoSEQ multiplex PCR; the TCRdb copy retains only in-frame clones and omits some. The table lists 250,000 or so clones, 85% to 90% of them singletons. The sample taken for sequencing was PBMCs. The receptors were gathered from a human donor in good health.

The chain joins TRBV28 to TRBJ1-2, with 8 bases lining up with TRBD1. The CDR3 is 15 amino acids. Unmatched junction bases numbered 12, after V lost 6 bases and J lost 6 bases. Germline loops: CDR1 MDHEN, CDR2 SYDVKM. CDR3 coding DNA: TGTGCCAGCAGACTAAACGACAGGGGCCGGAATGGCTACACCTTC. Its translation is CASRLNDRGRNGYTF.

The genes are TRBV28 and TRBJ2-1, with TRBD1 matching 12 bases. V dropped 5 bases and J dropped 8; count of bases not matched to a gene: 7. Per the germline V gene, CDR1 is MDHEN and CDR2 is SYDVKM. CDR3 length: 15 amino acids. The CDR3 spells CASSPRDRGRDEQFF. The CDR3 bases are TGTGCCAGCAGTCCTCGGGACAGGGGGCGCGATGAGCAGTTCTTC.

This chain connects TRBV25-1 to TRBJ1-1; the match to TRBD1 covers 9 bases. This CDR3 has 15 residues. Trimming took 5 bases from V and 4 from J; bases not matched to a gene: 8. Germline assignment: CDR1 MGHDK and CDR2 SYGVNS. Here the CDR3 reads CASSTRTGVSTEAFF. The CDR3 DNA reads TGTGCCAGCAGTACACGGACAGGGGTGAGCACTGAAGCTTTCTTT.

This chain joins TRBV28 and TRBJ1-2, with D maybe TRBD1 (5 bases). Germline V CDR1 and CDR2: MDHEN, SYDVKM. With 2 bases removed from V and 5 bases from J, the gap between germline ends came to 15 bases. This CDR3 is 15 amino acids long. For the CDR3, the DNA is TGTGCCAGCAGTTTAAGGGGCGGGACGGAGTATGGCTACACCTTC. This codes for CASSLRGGTEYGYTF.

This chain links TRBV4-2 with TRBJ1-3; 7 nucleotides align to TRBD1. Per the germline V gene, CDR1 is LGHNA and CDR2 is YNFKEQ. Trimming at V came to 0 bases and at J to 1 base, leaving 9 bases not matched to a gene. This CDR3 comprises 18 residues. CDR3 sequence reads: CASSQDRGDRSSGNTIYF. The DNA for the CDR3 is TGTGCCAGCAGCCAAGATAGGGGGGACAGAAGTTCTGGAAACACCATATATTTT.

The sample holds one count of this clone. This chain connects TRBV7-2 to TRBJ2-1; TRBD1 matches 7 bases. CDR3 length: 12 amino acids. CDR1 is SGHTA, CDR2 FQGNSA, per germline. The V and J ends lost 5 bases and 13 bases, in that order; junction bases with no gene match: 8. This CDR3 reads CASSLTGVGQFF. CDR3 DNA: TGTGCCAGCAGCCTTACAGGGGTCGGTCAGTTCTTC.

V and J are TRBV6-1 and TRBJ1-2, with unresolved D. Per germline, CDR1 MNHNS and CDR2 SASEGT. The CDR3 length is 13 residues. The V end lost 2 bases, the J end lost 6 bases, and 10 bases lay between the germline ends. CDR3 loop: CASSEIGVHGYTF. In DNA form, the CDR3 reads TGTGCCAGCAGTGAAATAGGAGTTCATGGCTACACCTTC.

The rearrangement joins TRBV18 to TRBJ1-3, with TRBD1 as a possible D gene (5 bases). This CDR3 comprises 17 residues. The V end lost 1 base, the J end lost 0 bases, and 13 bases lay between the germline ends. Germline loops: CDR1 KGHSH, CDR2 LQKENI. CDR3 sequence (DNA): TGTGCCAGCTCACCACTAGGAGGGGCCCCCTCTGGAAACACCATATATTTT. This translates into CASSPLGGAPSGNTIYF.

J is TRBJ2-2 and V is TRBV5-1; maybe TRBD1 (5 bases). The germline V gene encodes CDR1 SGHRS and CDR2 YFSETQ. Trimming left V 4 bases short and J 1 base short, with 11 bases between. The CDR3 is made up of 15 amino acids. The DNA for the CDR3 is TGCGCCAGCAGCCCAGGGTTTGGGAACACCGGGGAGCTGTTTTTT. Its protein product is CASSPGFGNTGELFF.

The V and J genes are TRBV19 and TRBJ2-1, with a possible D match to TRBD1 (6 bases). There are 14 residues in the CDR3. The germline CDR1 and CDR2 sequences are LNHDA and SQIVND (reference sequence). Trimming cost V 4 bases and J 9 bases, with 16 bases left between them. CDR3 DNA: TGTGCCAGTAGTACAACCGGGACACCTATTGAGCAGTTCTTC. Its protein is CASSTTGTPIEQFF. Variable domain in full (rest from reference TRBV19 and TRBJ2-1): DGGITQSPKYLFRKEGQNVTLSCEQNLNHDAMYWYRQDPGQGLRLIYYSQIVNDFQKGDIAEGYSVSREKKESFPLTVTSAQKNPTAFYLCASSTTGTPIEQFFGPGTRLTVL.

The chain carries TRBV5-4 and TRBJ2-4; the D is unclear. The V and J ends lost 4 bases and 0 bases respectively, with 17 bases between them. The germline CDR1 and CDR2 sequences are SGHNT and YYREEE (reference sequence). The CDR3 spans 17 residues. The CDR3 DNA sequence: TGTGCCAGCAGCCCCGGTTACGCGAGCCTAGCCAAAAACATTCAGTACTTC. Protein product: CASSPGYASLAKNIQYF. Together with reference TRBV5-4 and TRBJ2-4, the CDR3 gives the full variable domain: ETGVTQSPTHLIKTRGQQVTLRCSSQSGHNTVSWYQQALGQGPQFIFQYYREEENGRGNFPPRFSGLQFPNYSSELNVNALELDDSALYLCASSPGYASLAKNIQYFGAGTRLSVL.

The CDR3 nucleotides read TGTGCCTGGATTCGACAGGGAAGAAACTCAGATACGCAGTATTTT. This codes for CAWIRQGRNSDTQYF. The V and J genes are TRBV30 and TRBJ2-3, with TRBD1 matching over 7 bases. Trimming removed 4 bases from V and 4 bases from J; junction bases left unmatched: 11. The germline V gene has CDR1 GTSNPN and CDR2 SVGIG (reference sequence). The CDR3 runs 15 residues.

This clone was seen more than once but under ten times. The gene calls are TRBV4-1 and TRBJ1-1, with D maybe TRBD1 (6 bases). The CDR3 covers 14 residues. Per germline, CDR1 MGHRA and CDR2 YSYEKL. Trimming took 0 bases from V and 4 from J, leaving 9 bases between them. The CDR3 reads CASSQEGASTEAFF. The CDR3 nucleotides are TGCGCCAGCAGCCAAGAGGGGGCGAGCACTGAAGCTTTCTTT.

V usage is TRBV1 and J usage is TRBJ2-1; the listed D gene, TRBD2, was not tested against the DNA. TRBV1 is a pseudogene segment. The CDR3 loop spans 21 amino acids. CDR3 nucleotides: TGCACCAGCAGCCAAGGAACGGAGGAACTCCTGGGAGCAGAGTCCTACAATGAGCAGTTCTTC. Translation: CTSSQGTEELLGAESYNEQFF.

J is TRBJ2-1 and V is TRBV5-4; 7 bases map to TRBD1. The V gene end was trimmed by 3 bases and the J gene end by 0 bases; junction bases not matched to a gene: 6. Germline V lookup: CDR1 SGHNT, CDR2 YYREEE (reference sequence). This CDR3 spans 16 amino acids. CDR3 bases: TGTGCCAGCAGCTCCCGCGACAGGGCCTCCTACAATGAGCAGTTCTTC. Protein sequence: CASSSRDRASYNEQFF.

The rearrangement uses TRBV9 and TRBJ2-7; 8 bases are shared with TRBD2. From germline, CDR1 is SGDLS and CDR2 YYNGEE. The CDR3 has 15 residues. V shed 3 bases, J shed 0 bases, and the junction held 5 bases outside the gene matches. Written as DNA, the CDR3 is TGTGCCAGCAGCGCGCCCGGGACTAGCTCCTACGAGCAGTACTTC. It codes for CASSAPGTSSYEQYF.

V and J are TRBV15 and TRBJ2-1; 12 nucleotides align to TRBD2. V lost 6 bases, J lost 6 bases, and 0 bases stayed unmatched. Germline V lookup: CDR1 LNHNV, CDR2 YYDKDF (reference sequence). The CDR3 has 13 residues. The CDR3 DNA is TGTGCCACCAGACTAGCGGGAGGCAATGAGCAGTTCTTC. As protein: CATRLAGGNEQFF.

A few counts support this clone. The rearrangement links TRBV5-1 to TRBJ1-1; D call uncertain. The length of the CDR3 is 16 residues. Germline V gene sequence: CDR1 SGHRS, CDR2 YFSETQ. V was trimmed by 4 bases and J by 0 bases, leaving 16 bases between them. The CDR3 loop is CASSPYRPGLNTEAFF. DNA of the CDR3: TGCGCCAGCAGCCCGTACCGCCCGGGGTTGAACACTGAAGCTTTCTTT.

V and J are TRBV5-1 and TRBJ1-2, with 9 bases fitting TRBD1. This CDR3 has 13 residues. Germline values: CDR1 SGHRS, CDR2 YFSETQ. V shed 4 bases, J shed 5 bases, and the junction held 3 bases outside the gene matches. For the CDR3, the DNA is TGCGCCAGCAGCCAGACAGGGGGGTATGGCTACACCTTC. Amino acid sequence: CASSQTGGYGYTF.

This rearrangement joins TRBV7-9 to TRBJ1-5; 7 bases match TRBD1. The germline gives CDR1 SEHNR, CDR2 FQNEAQ (reference sequence). The CDR3 runs 16 residues. V was clipped by 5 bases and J by 4 bases; unmatched bases: 11. This CDR3 reads CASSQDRTGRNQPQHF. The CDR3 nucleotides are TGTGCCAGCAGCCAAGATCGGACAGGTCGGAATCAGCCCCAGCATTTT.

The chain combines TRBV5-6 with TRBJ2-7, with unresolved D. V was shortened by 1 base and J by 7 bases, with 12 bases between the two germline ends. CDR3 length: 13 amino acids. Germline loops: CDR1 SGHDT, CDR2 YYEEEE. Here the CDR3 DNA reads TGTGCCAGCAGCTTGTCGGCGTGGAGTGAGCAGTACTTC. It translates to CASSLSAWSEQYF.

The chain joins TRBV11-2 to TRBJ2-3, with TRBD1 as a possible D gene (5 bases). The V gene lost 3 bases and the J gene lost 2 bases, with 12 bases spanning the gap. CDR3 length: 15 amino acids. Germline lookup yields CDR1 SGHAT and CDR2 FQNNGV. CDR3 protein: CASSFRAQATDTQYF. The DNA for the CDR3 is TGTGCCAGCAGCTTCAGGGCTCAGGCCACAGATACGCAGTATTTT.

The rearrangement uses TRBV28 and TRBJ2-7; 11 bases line up with TRBD1. Trimming removed 7 bases from V and 7 bases from J; junction bases left unmatched: 15. Per the germline V gene, CDR1 is MDHEN and CDR2 is SYDVKM. CDR3 length: 16 residues. CDR3 sequence: CASTEWVGQGAREQYF. The CDR3 DNA reads TGTGCCAGCACTGAATGGGTCGGACAGGGGGCGCGAGAGCAGTACTTC.

V usage is TRBV28 and J usage is TRBJ2-6, with D unclear. Trimming cost V 6 bases and J 0 bases, with 9 bases left between them. The germline CDR1 and CDR2 sequences are MDHEN and SYDVKM. This CDR3 region has 15 residues. For the CDR3, the DNA is TGTGCCAGCAGGAAGAGTTTCTCTGGGGCCAACGTCCTGACTTTC. It codes for CASRKSFSGANVLTF.

Note on this clone: The same CDR3 is also encoded by other DNA sequences in this sample. CDR3 DNA sequence: TGCGCCAGCAGCTTAGGGGACAGGGGCTCCGAAGCTTTCTTT. Its protein product is CASSLGDRGSEAFF. This chain joins TRBV5-1 and TRBJ1-1; 10 bases align to TRBD1. The V gene's germline CDR1 is SGHRS and CDR2 YFSETQ. This CDR3 has 14 amino acids. V was clipped by 2 bases and J by 8 bases; unmatched bases: 6.

Here the CDR3 reads CASSLNLNEQYF. CDR3 DNA: TGTGCCAGCAGTTTAAACCTAAACGAGCAGTACTTC. The chain combines TRBV27 with TRBJ2-7, with D unclear. Looked up from germline, CDR1 is MNHEY and CDR2 is SMNVEV (reference sequence). V was pared by 2 bases and J by 5 bases, with 7 bases between. The CDR3 length is 12 residues.